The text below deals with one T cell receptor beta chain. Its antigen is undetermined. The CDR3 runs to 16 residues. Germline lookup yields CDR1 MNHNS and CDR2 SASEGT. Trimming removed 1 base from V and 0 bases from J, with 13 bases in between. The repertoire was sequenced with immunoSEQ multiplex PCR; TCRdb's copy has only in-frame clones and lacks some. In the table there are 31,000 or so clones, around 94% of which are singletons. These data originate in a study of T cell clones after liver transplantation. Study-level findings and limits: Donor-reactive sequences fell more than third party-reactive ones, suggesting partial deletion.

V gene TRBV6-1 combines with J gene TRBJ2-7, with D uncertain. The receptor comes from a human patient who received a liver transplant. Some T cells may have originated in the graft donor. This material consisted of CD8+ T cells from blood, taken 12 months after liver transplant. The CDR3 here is CASSEVRTVSSYEQYF. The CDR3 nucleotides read TGTGCCAGCAGTGAAGTAAGGACCGTAAGCTCCTACGAGCAGTACTTC.